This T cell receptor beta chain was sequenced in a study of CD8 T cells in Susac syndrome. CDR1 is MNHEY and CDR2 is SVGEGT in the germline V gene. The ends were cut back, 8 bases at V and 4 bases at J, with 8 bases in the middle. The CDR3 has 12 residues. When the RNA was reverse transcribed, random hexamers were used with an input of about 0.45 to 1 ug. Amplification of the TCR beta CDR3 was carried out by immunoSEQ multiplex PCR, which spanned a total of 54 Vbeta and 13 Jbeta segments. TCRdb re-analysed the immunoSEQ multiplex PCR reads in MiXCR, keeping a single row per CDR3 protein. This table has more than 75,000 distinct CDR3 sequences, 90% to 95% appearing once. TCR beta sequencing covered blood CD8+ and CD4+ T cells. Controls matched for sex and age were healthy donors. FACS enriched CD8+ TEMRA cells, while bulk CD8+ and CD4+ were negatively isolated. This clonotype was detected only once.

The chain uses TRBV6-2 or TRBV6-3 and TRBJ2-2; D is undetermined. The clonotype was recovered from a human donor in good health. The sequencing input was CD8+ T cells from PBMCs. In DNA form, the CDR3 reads TGTGCCAGCGATCTAGGCACCGGGGAGCTGTTTTTT. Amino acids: CASDLGTGELFF.